This is a list of T cell receptor beta chains from one sample in a study of T cell responses to AZD1222 COVID-19 vaccine. Profiling relied on immunoSEQ multiplex PCR, and the TCRdb table lists in-frame clones only, not all of them. The table has 150,000 to 180,000 clones, around 89% seen once; the top ten hold less than 3.5%. This specimen consisted of peripheral blood, obtained on day 0 of AZD1222 vaccination. The source of these receptors is an adult in good health. CDR3s include the opening cysteine and the closing phenylalanine or tryptophan. D genes are given only for firm matches. The size field is filled for only some rows; it gives once, few, many or a size class.

>.|TRBV4-1|.|TRBJ2-7
TGCGCCAGCAGCCAAGATTGGCCAGGTCCCTACGAGCAGTACTTC
CASSQDWPGPYEQYF
>TRBD1|TRBV6-1|.|TRBJ1-6
TGTGCCAGCAGTGATGGACAGGGGGCGAATTCACCCCTCCACTTT
CASSDGQGANSPLHF
>.|TRBV6-5|.|TRBJ1-3
TGTGCCAGCAGTTACTCAAATAGTCACTCTGGAAACACCATATATTTT
CASSYSNSHSGNTIYF
>TRBD2|TRBV5-4|.|TRBJ2-3
TGTGCCAGCACCAGGCGTGGGGGGGGGTCCACAGATACGCAGTATTTT
CASTRRGGGSTDTQYF
>.|TRBV11-2|.|TRBJ1-5
TGTGCCAGCAGCTTACTCCTGGGTCAGCCCCAGCATTTT
CASSLLLGQPQHF
>TRBD1|TRBV6-5|.|TRBJ2-1
TGTGCCAGCAGTCCTACAGGGGGCGGGAATAATGAGCAGTTCTTC
CASSPTGGGNNEQFF
>.|TRBV10-3|.|TRBJ1-1
TGTGCCATCAGTGAGTCACCAGGGAACACTGAAGCTTTCTTT
CAISESPGNTEAFF
>.|TRBV6-2/TRBV6-3|.|TRBJ1-2
TGTGCCAGCAGTCAGACTAACTATGGCTACACCTTC
CASSQTNYGYTF
>.|TRBV6-2/TRBV6-3|.|TRBJ2-1
TGTGCCAGCAGTTGGACACAATACAATGAGCAGTTCTTC
CASSWTQYNEQFF
>.|TRBV11-2|.|TRBJ1-2
TGTGCCAGCAGCTTAGATGTGTCAGGCTATGGCTACACCTTC
CASSLDVSGYGYTF
>.|TRBV11-2|.|TRBJ2-7
TGTGCCAGCAGCTTAGCCCGGGATAAGGGCTACGAGCAGTACTTC
CASSLARDKGYEQYF
>TRBD2|TRBV3-1/TRBV3-2|.|TRBJ2-7
TGTGCCAGCAGCCTCGGACTAGCGGGGGGGCGGGAGCAGTACTTC
CASSLGLAGGREQYF
>.|TRBV9|.|TRBJ2-2
TGTGCCAGCAGCGTAGGAAACACCGGGGAGCTGTTTTTT
CASSVGNTGELFF
>.|TRBV18|few|TRBJ1-1
TGTGCCAGCTCACAGCTAGAGAACACTGAAGCTTTCTTT
CASSQLENTEAFF
>TRBD2|TRBV5-6|.|TRBJ2-3
TGTGCCAGCAGCTTTGGGGTACTAGCGGGGGAAGATACGCAGTATTTT
CASSFGVLAGEDTQYF